These 2 T cell receptor beta chains share one sample of origin, sequenced in a study of blood T cell repertoires in COVID-19. Profiled with immunoSEQ multiplex PCR; TCRdb holds only in-frame clones, not every one. The table shows approximately 200,000 clones, with roughly 83% occurring only once. Material: PBMCs or T cells enriched from blood (not recorded which). Every receptor here comes from a woman in her thirties who had recovered from COVID-19.

J is TRBJ1-1 and V is TRBV18; weak D call: TRBD1 (6 bases). The CDR3 is made up of 14 amino acids. Germline V gene lookup returns CDR1 KGHSH and CDR2 LQKENI. Trimming took 6 bases from V and 4 from J, leaving 15 bases between them. The CDR3 bases are TGTGCCAGCTCTCCCCGTCAGGGGACCACTGAAGCTTTCTTT. It specifies CASSPRQGTTEAFF. The variable domain in full, with the rest retrieved from reference TRBV18 and TRBJ1-1, is NAGVMQNPRHLVRRRGQEARLRCSPMKGHSHVYWYRQLPEEGLKFMVYLQKENIIDESGMPKERFSAEFPKEGPSILRIQQVVRGDSAAYFCASSPRQGTTEAFFGQGTRLTVV.

CDR3 DNA: TGTGCCAGCAGCGGTTCGGCGGGAGGGCCCGGCGGGGAGCTGTTTTTT. It specifies CASSGSAGGPGGELFF. The chain is built from TRBV9 and TRBJ2-2; 9 bases are a match to TRBD2. The CDR3 runs to 16 residues. V was clipped by 3 bases and J by 7 bases; unmatched bases: 10. Germline V gene data show CDR1 as SGDLS and CDR2 as YYNGEE.